These 16 T cell receptor beta chains were sequenced from one sample in a study of cytomegalovirus exposure and HLA in healthy donors. This PCR relied on a set of 60 Vbeta primers and 13 Jbeta primers. Sequencing used immunoSEQ multiplex PCR; TCRdb keeps in-frame clones, though not all of them. The repertoire holds about 79,000 clones, with roughly two thirds as singletons. Specimen: PBMCs. Every receptor here comes from a woman in her 50s in good health and CMV-seropositive.

This clone appeared a few times. Additional DNA sequences in this sample encode the identical CDR3. This chain links TRBV19 with TRBJ1-5; no clear D gene. The CDR3 contains 12 residues. V was pared by 5 bases and J by 4 bases, with 6 bases between. Per germline, CDR1 LNHDA and CDR2 SQIVND (reference sequence). In DNA form, the CDR3 reads TGTGCCAGTAGTCTAACTAATCAGCCCCAGCATTTT. It translates to CASSLTNQPQHF.

The gene calls are TRBV5-1 and TRBJ2-5, with TRBD2 identical over 15 bases. The length of the CDR3 is 16 residues. The V and J ends lost 4 bases and 4 bases, in that order; junction bases with no gene match: 5. The germline V gene has CDR1 SGHRS and CDR2 YFSETQ. CDR3 sequence: CASSRGLAGGGETQYF. The DNA for the CDR3 is TGCGCCAGCAGCCGTGGACTAGCGGGGGGGGGAGAGACCCAGTACTTC.

V usage is TRBV29-1 and J usage is TRBJ1-2; tentatively, D is TRBD1 (6 bases). The V gene's germline CDR1 is SQVTM and CDR2 ANQGSEA. The V end was cut by 4 bases, the J end by 5 bases, with 17 bases between. CDR3 length: 14 amino acids. As DNA, the CDR3 is TGCAGCGTTGGAGGGCAGGGGCCACCTTATGGCTACACCTTC. Translated: CSVGGQGPPYGYTF. Drawing the rest from reference TRBV29-1 and TRBJ1-2, the complete variable domain is SAVISQKPSRDICQRGTSLTIQCQVDSQVTMMFWYRQQPGQSLTLIATANQGSEATYESGFVIDKFPISRPNLTFSTLTVSNMSPEDSSIYLCSVGGQGPPYGYTFGSGTRLTVV.

The V and J genes are TRBV5-1 and TRBJ2-1; D not resolved. Germline CDR1 reads SGHRS; CDR2 reads YFSETQ. CDR3 length equals 11 residues. Trimming pared 4 bases from V and 8 bases from J, leaving 7 bases between. The CDR3 DNA follows: TGCGCCAGCAGCCTCTCCGATGAGCAGTTCTTC. Amino acid sequence: CASSLSDEQFF.

CDR3: CATLTTGGRTDTQYF. CDR3 DNA: TGCGCCACCCTCACGACAGGGGGTCGGACAGATACGCAGTATTTT. The chain joins TRBV10-1 to TRBJ2-3; 9 bases map to TRBD1. Germline CDR1 WNHNN, CDR2 SYGVQD (reference sequence). This CDR3 spans 15 amino acids. The ends lost 10 bases at V and 3 bases at J; junction bases unmatched: 11.

The chain is built from TRBV6-5 and TRBJ2-1; D perhaps matches TRBD1 (6 bases). The CDR3 has 16 amino acids. The V gene's germline CDR1 is MNHEY and CDR2 SVGAGI. Trimming took off 4 bases at V and 7 bases at J, with 20 bases between the two ends. The CDR3 spells CASSSQGNLKFNEQFF. The CDR3, as DNA: TGTGCCAGCAGTTCTCAGGGGAACCTGAAATTTAATGAGCAGTTCTTC.

The chain joins TRBV2 to TRBJ2-3; TRBD2 matches 8 bases. The length of the CDR3 is 16 residues. V was clipped by 8 bases and J by 2 bases; unmatched bases: 12. Germline V gene lookup returns CDR1 SNHLY and CDR2 FYNNEI. CDR3 in amino acids: CASGRRPGGATDTQYF. For the CDR3, the DNA is TGTGCCAGCGGCCGCCGTCCCGGGGGGGCCACAGATACGCAGTATTTT.

The genes are TRBV9 and TRBJ1-2; no definite D call. Germline V lookup: CDR1 SGDLS, CDR2 YYNGEE. This CDR3 contains 13 residues. V was trimmed by 0 bases and J by 8 bases, leaving 11 bases between them. The CDR3 is CASSVEAGRGYTF. Here the CDR3 DNA reads TGTGCCAGCAGCGTAGAAGCAGGCAGAGGCTACACCTTC.

The rearrangement links TRBV5-6 to TRBJ2-7; 10 nucleotides match TRBD1. The CDR3 length is 14 residues. From germline, CDR1 is SGHDT and CDR2 YYEEEE. The trim removed 4 bases at V and 5 bases at J, leaving 6 bases unmatched. This CDR3 is CASSRGQGQNEQYF. CDR3 sequence (DNA): TGTGCCAGCAGCAGGGGACAGGGGCAGAACGAGCAGTACTTC.

The chain couples TRBV7-6 to TRBJ1-2, with D maybe TRBD1 (5 bases). V shed 1 base and J shed 6 bases, with 6 bases lying between them. The CDR3 runs to 12 residues. Per germline, CDR1 SGHVS and CDR2 FNYEAQ. The CDR3 bases are TGTGCCAGCAGCTTAGGACAGAATGGCTACACCTTC. This encodes CASSLGQNGYTF.

The chain couples TRBV5-4 to TRBJ1-2, with 9 bases fitting TRBD1. CDR1 and CDR2 from the germline V gene are SGHNT and YYREEE (reference sequence). The CDR3 covers 15 residues. V was clipped by 1 base and J by 2 bases; unmatched bases: 3. Here the CDR3 DNA reads TGTGCCAGCAGCTTGACCGGACAGGGGAACTATGGCTACACCTTC. It codes for CASSLTGQGNYGYTF.

The gene calls are TRBV2 and TRBJ2-5; D remains unclear. Trimming removed 6 bases from V and 4 bases from J, with 3 bases in between. The CDR3 runs 10 residues. Germline V gene lookup returns CDR1 SNHLY and CDR2 FYNNEI. The CDR3 DNA sequence: TGTGCCAGCAGCATAGAGACCCAGTACTTC. As protein: CASSIETQYF.

This rearrangement joins TRBV10-3 to TRBJ2-5; 9 nucleotides line up with TRBD1. There are 13 residues in the CDR3. With V trimmed by 10 bases and J by 5 bases, 8 bases remained unmatched. Germline V gives CDR1 ENHRY, CDR2 SYGVKD. The CDR3 bases are TGTGCCACCACAGACAGGGGGGGGGAGACCCAGTACTTC. Translating it yields CATTDRGGETQYF.

In the case of this clone: Distinct nucleotide sequences in the sample also encode this CDR3. The chain employs TRBV6-6 and TRBJ1-3; D may be TRBD1 (5 bases). The germline V gene encodes CDR1 MNHNY and CDR2 SVGAGI (reference sequence). Trimming left V 7 bases short and J 4 bases short, with 14 bases between. The CDR3 sequence is 14 residues long. The CDR3 reads CASTQPGDGNTIYF. The CDR3 DNA follows: TGTGCCAGCACCCAACCGGGGGACGGAAACACCATATATTTT.

The chain couples TRBV7-9 to TRBJ1-5, with unresolved D. CDR1 is SEHNR, CDR2 FQNEAQ, per germline (reference sequence). V was cut by 0 bases and J by 8 bases, with 11 bases left in between. This CDR3 is 14 amino acids long. CDR3 DNA: TGTGCCAGCAGCTTAGCGGACGGGAAGGAGCCCCAGCATTTT. Protein sequence: CASSLADGKEPQHF.

This rearrangement joins TRBV28 to TRBJ1-4, with D perhaps matching TRBD1 (5 bases). Trimming took off 2 bases at V and 10 bases at J, with 17 bases between the two ends. The germline CDR1 and CDR2 sequences are MDHEN and SYDVKM. The CDR3 is 15 residues long. In DNA, the CDR3 is TGTGCCAGCAGTTTAAGTGGCAGGGCCTTTGGAAAACTGTTTTTT. Encoded protein: CASSLSGRAFGKLFF.